This T cell receptor beta chain originates from a study of shared clonotypes between healthy human individuals. The overall study: The donor pool was made up of two women and three men aged 18 to 49. Study conclusions and caveats: Clonotype sharing among donors, it was expected, would be affected by sequencing depth. Incompleteness in sorted-subset sequencing, despite large depth, was shown by rarefaction. Researchers found naive subsets generally carried larger estimated richness than memory subsets.

This table comes from immunoSEQ multiplex PCR, and its TCRdb copy is limited to in-frame clones, with some not included. The top ten clones hold 0.067% of a sample with 180,000 or so clones, just under 95% of them seen once. As concerns this clone: Its antigen remains unknown.

The clonotype comes from a woman in her 30s in good health. Source material: naive CD4+ T cells sorted from blood. Subset meaning: CD45RA+ positively selected.

This CDR3 reads CATARGGNTGELFF. The CDR3 region has the DNA TGTGCCACCGCCCGGGGAGGGAACACCGGGGAGCTGTTTTTT. J is TRBJ2-2 and V is TRBV10-3, with TRBD2 as a possible D gene (6 bases). Germline CDR1 ENHRY, CDR2 SYGVKD. The length of the CDR3 is 14 residues. V was trimmed by 10 bases and J by 1 base, leaving 13 bases between them.